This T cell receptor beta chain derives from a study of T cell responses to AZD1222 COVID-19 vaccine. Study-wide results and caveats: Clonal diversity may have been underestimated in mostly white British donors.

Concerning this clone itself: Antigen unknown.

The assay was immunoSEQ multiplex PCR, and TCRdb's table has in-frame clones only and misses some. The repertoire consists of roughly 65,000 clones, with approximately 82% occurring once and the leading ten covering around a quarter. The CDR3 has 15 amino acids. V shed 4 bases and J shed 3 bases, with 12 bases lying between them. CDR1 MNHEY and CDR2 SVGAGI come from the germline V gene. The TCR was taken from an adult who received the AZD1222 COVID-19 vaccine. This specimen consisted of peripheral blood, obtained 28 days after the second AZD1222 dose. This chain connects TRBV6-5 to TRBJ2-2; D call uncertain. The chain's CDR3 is CASSSVRKDTGELFF. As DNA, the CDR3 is TGTGCCAGCAGTTCCGTCAGGAAGGACACCGGGGAGCTGTTTTTT.